One and the same sample provided the 24 T cell receptor beta chains below, sequenced in a study of preoperative IRX-2 immunotherapy in early breast cancer. As to treatment: preoperative locoregional IRX-2 cytokine immunotherapy. Profiled with immunoSEQ multiplex PCR; TCRdb holds only in-frame clones, not every one. The profile shows some 25,000 clones, 80% to 90% of them singletons. Sample: tumor tissue, taken after IRX-2 immunotherapy. Every receptor here comes from a human donor with breast cancer.

The rearrangement joins TRBV2 to TRBJ2-6; no clear D gene. Trimming removed 4 bases at V and 0 bases at J, with 13 bases between. Germline values: CDR1 SNHLY, CDR2 FYNNEI. This CDR3 comprises 17 residues. CDR3 DNA: TGTGCCAGCAGTGTGGTTCAGCCTACCTCTGGGGCCAACGTCCTGACTTTC. This encodes CASSVVQPTSGANVLTF.

The rearrangement joins TRBV5-1 to TRBJ1-2; 7 positions match TRBD1. The CDR3 consists of 14 residues. V gave up 4 bases and J gave up 4 bases; unmatched junction bases: 7. Germline CDR1 is SGHRS and CDR2 is YFSETQ. Here the CDR3 reads CASSPGQAIYGYTF. The CDR3 region has the DNA TGCGCCAGCAGCCCCGGACAGGCTATCTATGGCTACACCTTC.

As DNA, the CDR3 is TGCGCCAGCAGCCAAGACCGCATATACGAGCAGTACTTC. It yields the protein CASSQDRIYEQYF. This rearrangement joins TRBV5-1 to TRBJ2-7; no clear D. The CDR3 totals 13 residues. Germline V CDR1 and CDR2: SGHRS, YFSETQ. V dropped 4 bases and J dropped 4 bases, with 12 bases sitting between them.

The gene calls are TRBV27 and TRBJ2-1; D is undetermined. Germline lookup yields CDR1 MNHEY and CDR2 SMNVEV (reference sequence). The CDR3 is 15 amino acids. V was cut by 3 bases and J by 7 bases, with 16 bases left in between. The CDR3 loop reads CASSFPPFGVNEQFF. The CDR3 DNA is TGTGCCAGCAGTTTCCCTCCCTTCGGAGTGAATGAGCAGTTCTTC.

The gene calls are TRBV18 and TRBJ1-3; D is ambiguous. With 0 bases removed from V and 0 bases from J, the gap between germline ends came to 3 bases. CDR1 and CDR2 (germline): KGHSH, LQKENI. The CDR3 has 14 residues. The CDR3 loop reads CASSPPYSGNTIYF. Written as DNA, the CDR3 is TGTGCCAGCTCACCACCCTACTCTGGAAACACCATATATTTT.

This clone was seen more than once but under ten times. The rearrangement uses TRBV6-6 and TRBJ1-6; D unresolved. V lost 11 bases to trimming and J lost 7 bases, with 12 bases between them. The CDR3 covers 12 residues. CDR1 and CDR2 (germline): MNHNY, SVGAGI (reference sequence). CDR3 in amino acids: CASTGANSPLHF. The CDR3 bases are TGTGCCTCAACGGGCGCCAATTCACCCCTCCACTTT.

In its sample, this clone was seen a few times. This chain uses TRBV5-1 with TRBJ2-3; no definite D call. V lost 4 bases to trimming and J lost 2 bases, with 11 bases between them. The CDR3 extends over 14 amino acids. Germline lookup yields CDR1 SGHRS and CDR2 YFSETQ. Written as DNA, the CDR3 is TGCGCCAGCAGCCTGGAACTGCACACAGATACGCAGTATTTT. It encodes CASSLELHTDTQYF.

The DNA for the CDR3 is TGTGCCAGCAGCTCCTTAGATACGCAGTATTTT. Encoded protein: CASSSLDTQYF. The chain couples TRBV7-8 to TRBJ2-3; D is uncertain. Per the germline V gene, CDR1 is SGHVS and CDR2 is FQNEAQ. The CDR3 has 11 residues. Trimming took 4 bases from V and 5 from J, leaving 4 bases between them.

The chain joins TRBV18 to TRBJ2-7, with D possibly matching TRBD1 (6 bases). V gave up 3 bases and J gave up 0 bases, with 6 bases separating them. The germline CDR1 and CDR2 sequences are KGHSH and LQKENI. The CDR3 length is 13 residues. CDR3 DNA sequence: TGTGCCAGCTCACCGGACAGCTCCTACGAGCAGTACTTC. Encoded protein: CASSPDSSYEQYF.

This chain connects TRBV6-5 to TRBJ2-3; 8 positions agree with TRBD2. CDR1 MNHEY and CDR2 SVGAGI come from the germline V gene. This CDR3 has 15 residues. The ends lost 5 bases at V and 5 bases at J; junction bases unmatched: 9. The CDR3 is CASSLSGVRGDTQYF. The CDR3 nucleotides are TGTGCCAGCAGTCTTAGCGGGGTCCGGGGAGATACGCAGTATTTT.

This clone has only one observation. The CDR3 here is CASSTGTGGRSNQPQHF. The CDR3 bases are TGTGCCAGCTCAACCGGGACAGGGGGTAGAAGCAATCAGCCCCAGCATTTT. The V gene is TRBV18, the J gene TRBJ1-5; 11 bases line up with TRBD1. Germline loops: CDR1 KGHSH, CDR2 LQKENI. The CDR3 is made up of 17 amino acids. V gave up 5 bases and J gave up 1 base; unmatched junction bases: 7.

The chain recombines TRBV25-1 with TRBJ2-5; D assignment may be TRBD1 or TRBD2 (6 bases each). V lost 8 bases, J lost 3 bases, and 13 bases lay in between. Germline V gene sequence: CDR1 MGHDK, CDR2 SYGVNS. The CDR3 has 13 residues. The DNA of the CDR3 is TGTGCCAGCGGAGGGGCAGGGGAAGAGACCCAGTACTTC. It is translated as CASGGAGEETQYF.

This chain uses TRBV10-2 with TRBJ1-1, with 7 bases that match TRBD1. This CDR3 comprises 15 residues. Losses at the gene ends were 8 bases for V and 11 bases for J; bases not matched to a gene: 20. The V gene's germline CDR1 is WSHSY and CDR2 SAAADI. This CDR3 reads CASHRARDSPGEAFF. CDR3 sequence (DNA): TGCGCCAGCCATAGGGCTCGGGACAGCCCTGGGGAGGCTTTCTTT.

The rearrangement links TRBV5-1 to TRBJ2-3, with 11 positions matching TRBD2. Trimming at V came to 0 bases and at J to 6 bases, leaving 3 bases not matched to a gene. The germline CDR1 and CDR2 sequences are SGHRS and YFSETQ. The CDR3 consists of 15 residues. CDR3: CASSLVASGRDTQYF. The DNA of the CDR3 is TGCGCCAGCAGCTTGGTGGCTAGCGGGAGGGATACGCAGTATTTT.

The chain employs TRBV6-1 and TRBJ1-2, with TRBD1 as a possible D gene (5 bases). Germline V gene data show CDR1 as MNHNS and CDR2 as SASEGT. This CDR3 comprises 13 residues. The V end was cut by 8 bases, the J end by 1 base, with 11 bases between. The CDR3 region is CASAGTINYGYTF. Here the CDR3 DNA reads TGTGCCAGCGCTGGGACGATTAACTATGGCTACACCTTC.

V usage is TRBV30 and J usage is TRBJ1-1, with D maybe TRBD1 (5 bases). The CDR3 totals 15 residues. Germline-derived CDR1 and CDR2 are GTSNPN and SVGIG (reference sequence). V lost 2 bases, J lost 6 bases, and 19 bases lay in between. Here the CDR3 DNA reads TGTGCCTGGAGTTTAAGGGGAAATTCAAGGGCTGAAGCTTTCTTT. Protein product: CAWSLRGNSRAEAFF.

This chain connects TRBV4-1 to TRBJ2-7, with D perhaps matching TRBD1 (6 bases). V lost 4 bases to trimming and J lost 3 bases, with 16 bases between them. The CDR3 has 15 residues. The germline CDR1 and CDR2 sequences are MGHRA and YSYEKL. The CDR3 region is CASSPWDTQGYEQYF. CDR3 in DNA: TGCGCCAGCAGCCCGTGGGACACGCAGGGCTACGAGCAGTACTTC.

This chain connects TRBV19 to TRBJ1-2; D is uncertain. V lost 6 bases to trimming and J lost 8 bases, with 10 bases between them. The CDR3 sequence is 11 residues long. The germline CDR1 and CDR2 sequences are LNHDA and SQIVND (reference sequence). The CDR3 nucleotides are TGTGCCAGTAGAACACAGCGCGGCTACACCTTC. Its translation is CASRTQRGYTF.

The CDR3 DNA reads as TGCGCCAGCAGCATGGGACGGAATCTGAACACTGAAGCTTTCTTT. Translation gives CASSMGRNLNTEAFF. The chain uses TRBV5-1 and TRBJ1-1; D is possibly TRBD1 (5 bases). Germline V gene sequence: CDR1 SGHRS, CDR2 YFSETQ. Trimming took 4 bases from V and 0 from J, leaving 13 bases between them. This CDR3 is built from 15 residues.

V gene TRBV9 combines with J gene TRBJ2-5; 11 bases agree with TRBD2. This CDR3 comprises 17 residues. Germline CDR1 reads SGDLS; CDR2 reads YYNGEE. V was clipped by 0 bases and J by 5 bases; unmatched bases: 9. The CDR3 nucleotides are TGTGCCAGCAGCGTAGTGGGTAGCGGGGGGGCCGGGGAGACCCAGTACTTC. It codes for CASSVVGSGGAGETQYF. Based on the CDR3 plus reference TRBV9 and TRBJ2-5, the full variable domain is DSGVTQTPKHLITATGQRVTLRCSPRSGDLSVYWYQQSLDQGLQFLIQYYNGEERAKGNILERFSAQQFPDLHSELNLSSLELGDSALYFCASSVVGSGGAGETQYFGPGTRLLVL.

V is TRBV5-4 and J is TRBJ2-1, with a tentative D call TRBD2 (5 bases). This CDR3 comprises 13 residues. Germline V gene data show CDR1 as SGHNT and CDR2 as YYREEE (reference sequence). Between the trimmed V and J ends, which lost 2 bases and 5 bases, there was a span of 8 bases. The CDR3 bases are TGTGCCAGCAGCTTCCCGGGAAACAATGAGCAGTTCTTC. As protein: CASSFPGNNEQFF.

The table lists this clone with a few counts. The chain joins TRBV14 to TRBJ1-2; unclear D gene. V was cut by 0 bases and J by 2 bases, with 7 bases left in between. The CDR3 spans 14 residues. Germline V gives CDR1 SGHDN, CDR2 FVKESK. As DNA, the CDR3 is TGTGCCAGCAGCCAAGATGTCAGAAACTATGGCTACACCTTC. Encoded protein: CASSQDVRNYGYTF.

The rearrangement joins TRBV27 to TRBJ1-1; D not certain. The V end lost 3 bases, the J end lost 0 bases, and 14 bases lay between the germline ends. The CDR3 is 16 residues long. CDR1 is MNHEY, CDR2 SMNVEV, per germline (reference sequence). For the CDR3, the DNA is TGTGCCAGCAGTTTCTTATCTTTTGGATTGAACACTGAAGCTTTCTTT. This sequence encodes CASSFLSFGLNTEAFF.

V is TRBV6-6 and J is TRBJ2-7, with 7 bases aligning to TRBD1. With 3 bases clipped from V and 3 bases from J, the junction kept 2 bases outside the gene matches. CDR1 and CDR2 (germline): MNHNY, SVGAGI (reference sequence). This CDR3 spans 13 amino acids. The CDR3 bases are TGTGCCAGCAGTTATGGGACAGTCTACGAGCAGTACTTC. This translates into CASSYGTVYEQYF.